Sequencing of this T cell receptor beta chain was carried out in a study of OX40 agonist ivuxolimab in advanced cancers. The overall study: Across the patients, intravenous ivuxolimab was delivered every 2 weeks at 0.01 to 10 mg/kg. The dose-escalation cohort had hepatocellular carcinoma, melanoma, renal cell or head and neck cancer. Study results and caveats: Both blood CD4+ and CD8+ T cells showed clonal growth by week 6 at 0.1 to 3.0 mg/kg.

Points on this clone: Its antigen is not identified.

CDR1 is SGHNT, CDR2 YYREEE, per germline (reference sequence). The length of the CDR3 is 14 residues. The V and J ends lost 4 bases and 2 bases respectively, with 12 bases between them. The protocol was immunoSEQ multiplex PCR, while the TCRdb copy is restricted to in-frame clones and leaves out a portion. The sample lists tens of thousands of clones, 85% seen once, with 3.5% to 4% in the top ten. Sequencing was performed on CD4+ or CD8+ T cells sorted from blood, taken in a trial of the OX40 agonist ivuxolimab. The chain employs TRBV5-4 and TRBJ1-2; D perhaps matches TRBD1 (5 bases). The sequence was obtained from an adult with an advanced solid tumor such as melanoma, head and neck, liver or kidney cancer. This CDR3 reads CASSPRQRNYGYTF. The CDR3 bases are TGTGCCAGCAGCCCACGACAGAGAAACTATGGCTACACCTTC.